The clone carrying this TCR beta chain was seen only a few times. Individual cDNA molecules received unique molecular identifiers during library preparation. TCRdb fed the 5' RACE reads into MiXCR, producing one record per CDR3 protein. In the table there are 55,000 to 85,000 distinct CDR3 sequences, roughly an eighth of which are singletons. V gave up 4 bases and J gave up 5 bases, with 13 bases separating them. CDR3 length equals 14 residues. Germline-derived CDR1 and CDR2 are SGHRS and YFSETQ. The data belong to a study of early T cells in non-severe SARS-CoV-2 infection. What was sequenced was whole blood. The sequence was collected from an adult who was a healthcare worker with PCR-confirmed SARS-CoV-2 infection or an uninfected control (not recorded which). The rearrangement uses TRBV5-1 and TRBJ2-4; D not resolved. CDR3 sequence: CASSPQSVQNIQYF. In DNA, the CDR3 is TGCGCCAGCAGCCCACAGTCCGTCCAAAACATTCAGTACTTC. Combining the CDR3 with reference TRBV5-1 and TRBJ2-4 gives the whole variable domain KAGVTQTPRYLIKTRGQQVTLSCSPISGHRSVSWYQQTPGQGLQFLFEYFSETQRNKGNFPGRFSGRQFSNSRSEMNVSTLELGDSALYLCASSPQSVQNIQYFGAGTRLSVL.